This TCR beta chain was recorded in a study of shared clonotypes between healthy human individuals. Study observations and caveats: Only blood was sampled; tissue repertoires likely differ.

Profiled with immunoSEQ multiplex PCR; TCRdb holds only in-frame clones, not every one. Among 740,000 or so clones listed, about three quarters were seen once. As for this clone: Its antigen is as yet unknown.

V lost 4 bases to trimming and J lost 1 base, with 13 bases between them. CDR1 is MNHEY, CDR2 SMNVEV, per germline (reference sequence). This CDR3 region has 15 residues. V is TRBV27 and J is TRBJ1-2, with a tentative D call TRBD1 (6 bases). The sequence was collected from a woman in her twenties or thirties in good health. Sequenced: memory CD4+ T cells sorted from blood. Sample subset: CD45RA-negative fraction. For the CDR3, the DNA is TGTGCCAGCAGTTCGCCGGGACACAGTAACTATGGCTACACCTTC. It yields the protein CASSSPGHSNYGYTF.